Each of the 25 T cell receptor beta chains below was sequenced from the same sample in a study of T cells in Graves' hyperthyroidism and ophthalmopathy. Amplified TCR beta CDR3 regions derived from RNA transcripts. HTBI primers were employed in a first-round RT-PCR of the TCR CDR3. Each CDR3 protein is one row after TCRdb ran MiXCR on the multiplex PCR reads. Here the sample spans 600,000 to 700,000 distinct CDR3 sequences, roughly 46% being singletons. The sequenced sample was peripheral blood or thyroid tissue (not recorded which). These receptors all stem from an adult man with Graves' disease, either hyperthyroidism or ophthalmopathy (not recorded which).

The chain uses TRBV12-3 or TRBV12-4 and TRBJ1-1, with 7 bases that match TRBD1. The length of the CDR3 is 14 residues. The V and J ends lost 7 bases and 4 bases, in that order; junction bases with no gene match: 9. DNA of the CDR3: TGTGCCAGCAACCCAACAGGGGCTCGCACTGAAGCTTTCTTT. This translates into CASNPTGARTEAFF.

This clonotype was seen a few times. The rearrangement uses TRBV7-9 and TRBJ1-1; a possible D gene is TRBD1 (5 bases). The CDR3 loop spans 17 amino acids. V lost 4 bases and J 11 bases, leaving 29 bases between the germline ends. In germline, CDR1 is SEHNR, CDR2 FQNEAQ (reference sequence). CDR3 sequence (DNA): TGTGCCAGCAGCTCCCACGCCGGGGGAATGGCTGACCCTGTGGCTTTCTTT. As protein: CASSSHAGGMADPVAFF. The full variable domain, completed using reference TRBV7-9 and TRBJ1-1, is DTGVSQNPRHKITKRGQNVTFRCDPISEHNRLYWYRQTLGQGPEFLTYFQNEAQLEKSRLLSDRFSAERPKGSFSTLEIQRTEQGDSAMYLCASSSHAGGMADPVAFFGQGTRLTVV.

This chain uses TRBV25-1 with TRBJ1-1; D gene unclear. Per the germline V gene, CDR1 is MGHDK and CDR2 is SYGVNS. CDR3 size: 12 residues. V lost 5 bases, J lost 6 bases, and 10 bases lay in between. This chain's CDR3 is CASSFIAAEAFF. CDR3 DNA sequence: TGTGCCAGCAGTTTTATCGCCGCTGAAGCTTTCTTT.

On this clonotype: Its ends do not fully match the called genes, so a read error is possible. This chain links TRBV24-1 with TRBJ1-6, with TRBD1 identical over 7 bases. Germline V gives CDR1 KGHDR, CDR2 SFDVKD. This CDR3 region has 18 residues. The CDR3 coding sequence is TGTGCCAGCAGTCCTCTTCACCAGACAGGGTATTATAATTCACCCCTCCACTTT. Protein product: CASSPLHQTGYYNSPLHF.

This clonotype was counted a few times. The chain combines TRBV11-2 with TRBJ2-5; 7 bases map to TRBD1. V was clipped by 7 bases and J by 4 bases; unmatched bases: 9. The CDR3 is 14 residues long. Per the germline V gene, CDR1 is SGHAT and CDR2 is FQNNGV. The CDR3 nucleotides are TGTGCCAGCACGAACCTACAGGGGATAGAGACCCAGTACTTC. It yields the protein CASTNLQGIETQYF.

V and J are TRBV7-3 and TRBJ1-5; 8 positions agree with TRBD1. Trimming took 5 bases from V and 4 from J; bases not matched to a gene: 10. This CDR3 is 16 amino acids long. Germline V lookup: CDR1 SGHTA, CDR2 FQGTGA. The CDR3 region is CASSPGRQGRNQPQHF. The CDR3 coding sequence is TGTGCCAGCAGCCCAGGACGACAGGGGAGGAATCAGCCCCAGCATTTT. The variable domain in full, completed from reference TRBV7-3 and TRBJ1-5, reads GAGVSQTPSNKVTEKGKYVELRCDPISGHTALYWYRQSLGQGPEFLIYFQGTGAADDSGLPNDRFFAVRPEGSVSTLKIQRTERGDSAVYLCASSPGRQGRNQPQHFGDGTRLSIL.

This chain uses TRBV7-2 with TRBJ1-6, with no clear D. Trimming took off 3 bases at V and 5 bases at J, with 11 bases between the two ends. CDR3 size: 15 residues. Germline loops: CDR1 SGHTA, CDR2 FQGNSA. The CDR3 DNA reads as TGTGCCAGCAGCTTGCGTTACGGAAATAATTCACCCCTCCACTTT. Its protein is CASSLRYGNNSPLHF. The complete variable domain, with remaining parts taken from reference TRBV7-2 and TRBJ1-6, reads GAGVSQSPSNKVTEKGKDVELRCDPISGHTALYWYRQSLGQGLEFLIYFQGNSAPDKSGLPSDRFSAERTGGSVSTLTIQRTQQEDSAVYLCASSLRYGNNSPLHFGNGTRLTVT.

At least ten counts were recorded for this clonotype. The V and J genes are TRBV10-3 and TRBJ1-5; no reliable D call. Germline lookup yields CDR1 ENHRY and CDR2 SYGVKD. Trimming removed 5 bases at V and 3 bases at J, with 8 bases between. The length of the CDR3 is 13 residues. The CDR3 sequence: CAISFGNNQPQHF. DNA for the CDR3: TGTGCCATCAGTTTTGGGAACAATCAGCCCCAGCATTTT.

To note about this clonotype: This may come from a read error, since a much larger clone is one base off. The CDR3 nucleotides read TGTGCCATCAGTGACCCCGGACAAGGGATATATGGCTACACCTTC. It specifies CAISDPGQGIYGYTF. This chain uses TRBV10-3 with TRBJ1-2; D might be TRBD1 (5 bases). Trimming removed 3 bases at V and 5 bases at J, with 16 bases between. This CDR3 has 15 amino acids. Germline V gene lookup returns CDR1 ENHRY and CDR2 SYGVKD.

V usage is TRBV29-1 and J usage is TRBJ1-1, with 9 bases matching TRBD1. V trimming: 4 bases; J trimming: 10 bases; junction bases outside the gene matches: 7. The CDR3 has 12 amino acids. CDR1 is SQVTM, CDR2 ANQGSEA, per germline. CDR3 residues: CSVGGQGTRAFF. CDR3 DNA sequence: TGCAGCGTTGGGGGACAGGGTACTCGAGCTTTCTTT.

This clonotype was recorded at least ten times. The chain combines TRBV7-9 with TRBJ1-4, with a possible D match to TRBD1 (6 bases). Trimming removed 10 bases at V and 6 bases at J, with 15 bases between. The CDR3 has 13 residues. Germline loops: CDR1 SEHNR, CDR2 FQNEAQ (reference sequence). This CDR3 reads CAIRSGAYEKLFF. The CDR3 DNA sequence: TGTGCCATCCGGTCGGGGGCCTATGAAAAACTGTTTTTT.

V gene TRBV7-2 combines with J gene TRBJ1-1, with D possibly TRBD1 on 6 matching bases. The V and J ends lost 5 bases and 2 bases respectively, with 15 bases between them. This CDR3 is built from 15 residues. Germline assignment: CDR1 SGHTA and CDR2 FQGNSA. CDR3: CASSGREQGNTEAFF. The CDR3 region has the DNA TGTGCCAGCAGCGGGCGGGAACAGGGCAACACTGAAGCTTTCTTT.

This sequence joins TRBV6-6 and TRBJ2-5, with D possibly TRBD1 on 7 matching bases. This CDR3 region has 14 residues. The ends were cut back, 4 bases at V and 5 bases at J, with 14 bases in the middle. Germline V gene data show CDR1 as MNHNY and CDR2 as SVGAGI (reference sequence). The CDR3 nucleotides are TGTGCCAGCAGTTTGACCAGGGGGACTGAGACCCAGTACTTC. Its protein product is CASSLTRGTETQYF.

This clonotype has only a few counts. This chain joins TRBV7-2 and TRBJ1-5, with 10 bases matching TRBD1. V lost 6 bases, J lost 7 bases, and 9 bases stayed unmatched. Per germline, CDR1 SGHTA and CDR2 FQGNSA. This CDR3 comprises 15 residues. Written as DNA, the CDR3 is TGTGCCAGCAGTACTCGGACAGGGGGTGACCAGCCCCAGCATTTT. It encodes CASSTRTGGDQPQHF.

The chain recombines TRBV20-1 with TRBJ2-3; 12 bases align to TRBD2. The CDR3 has 15 amino acids. With 3 bases clipped from V and 0 bases from J, the junction kept 1 base outside the gene matches. Germline CDR1 DFQATT, CDR2 SNEGSKA (reference sequence). CDR3 sequence reads: CSASGTSGSTDTQYF. The CDR3 DNA reads TGCAGTGCTAGTGGGACTAGCGGGAGCACAGATACGCAGTATTTT.

The rearrangement links TRBV24-1 to TRBJ2-5, with D hard to call. The germline gives CDR1 KGHDR, CDR2 SFDVKD. CDR3 size: 8 residues. Between the trimmed V and J ends, which lost 10 bases and 9 bases, there was a span of 5 bases. The DNA of the CDR3 is TGTGCCACTAGACCCCAGTACTTC. Encoded protein: CATRPQYF.

V usage is TRBV10-3 and J usage is TRBJ2-6, with TRBD1 matching over 7 bases. J lost 0 bases, V lost 10 bases, and 9 bases had no gene match. Germline values: CDR1 ENHRY, CDR2 SYGVKD. CDR3 length: 16 residues. The CDR3 sequence: CASRPGQSSGANVLTF. The CDR3 region has the DNA TGTGCCAGCAGGCCGGGACAGAGCTCTGGGGCCAACGTCCTGACTTTC.

V is TRBV20-1 and J is TRBJ1-2, with a tentative D call TRBD1 (5 bases). V was pared by 5 bases and J by 9 bases, with 16 bases between. The CDR3 extends over 12 amino acids. Germline V gene sequence: CDR1 DFQATT, CDR2 SNEGSKA (reference sequence). For the CDR3, the DNA is TGCAGTGCTCAACCCGGGACGAAGAGCTACACCTTC. It yields the protein CSAQPGTKSYTF.

V is TRBV2 and J is TRBJ1-4, with 7 nucleotides matching TRBD1. CDR3 length equals 16 residues. V shed 5 bases and J 8 bases; nucleotides not matched to a gene: 14. CDR1 is SNHLY, CDR2 FYNNEI, per germline. CDR3: CASSYGQPGQREKLFF. DNA for the CDR3: TGTGCCAGCAGTTACGGGCAGCCGGGACAGAGGGAAAAACTGTTTTTT.

The V and J genes are TRBV21-1 and TRBJ1-6; the table gives TRBD1 as D, unverified against the DNA. TRBV21-1 is noted as a pseudogene. The CDR3 totals 15 residues. The CDR3 region has the DNA TGTGCCAGCAGCGAAGGGACAGGGATGAATTCACCCCTCCACTTT. It yields the protein CASSEGTGMNSPLHF.

The rearrangement joins TRBV29-1 to TRBJ2-5; a possible D gene is TRBD1 (6 bases). CDR3 length: 12 residues. Germline V lookup: CDR1 SQVTM, CDR2 ANQGSEA. V was clipped by 3 bases and J by 10 bases, with 15 bases between them. The CDR3 reads CSVETYRQDQYF. The CDR3 nucleotides are TGCAGCGTTGAGACCTACCGACAGGACCAGTACTTC.

This chain links TRBV24-1 with TRBJ2-1, with TRBD1 matching 9 bases. CDR1 is KGHDR, CDR2 SFDVKD, per germline. The CDR3 spans 15 residues. Trimming removed 6 bases from V and 9 bases from J; junction bases left unmatched: 11. The CDR3 reads CATSPRDRDGGEQFF. In DNA, the CDR3 is TGTGCCACCAGTCCCCGGGACAGGGACGGAGGTGAGCAGTTCTTC.

This clonotype was seen at least ten times. The chain joins TRBV7-4 to TRBJ1-6; D not resolved. The CDR3 loop spans 13 amino acids. Germline-derived CDR1 and CDR2 are SGHVT and SQSDAQ. V lost 5 bases to trimming and J lost 8 bases, with 10 bases between them. CDR3 bases: TGTGCCAGCAGCCCCCCGGGCGATTCACCCCTCCACTTT. As protein: CASSPPGDSPLHF. Supplemented by reference TRBV7-4 and TRBJ1-6, the full variable domain reads GAGVSQSPRYKVAKRGRDVALRCDSISGHVTLYWYRQTLGQGSEVLTYSQSDAQRDKSGRPSGRFSAERPERSVSTLKIQRTEQGDSAVYLCASSPPGDSPLHFGNGTRLTVT.

The J gene is TRBJ1-1, the V gene TRBV2; D is undetermined. CDR1 SNHLY and CDR2 FYNNEI come from the germline V gene. The CDR3 spans 11 residues. V lost 8 bases, J lost 5 bases, and 9 bases lay in between. CDR3 residues: CASLTRTEAFF. CDR3 nucleotides: TGTGCCAGCTTGACTAGGACTGAAGCTTTCTTT.

The chain joins TRBV7-2 to TRBJ1-2, with a possible D match to TRBD1 (5 bases). Trimming shortened V by 1 base and J by 9 bases, and 18 bases separated the two germline ends. Germline assignment: CDR1 SGHTA and CDR2 FQGNSA. The CDR3 consists of 15 residues. CDR3 sequence reads: CASSLGAQGVFSYTF. Written as DNA, the CDR3 is TGTGCCAGCAGCTTAGGTGCCCAGGGTGTATTTAGCTACACCTTC.